Each of the 15 T cell receptor beta chains below was sequenced from the same sample in a study of T cell changes during pregnancy in multiple sclerosis. Profiling relied on immunoSEQ multiplex PCR, and the TCRdb table lists in-frame clones only, not all of them. The table records roughly 70,000 clones, less than 90% of them present only once. The sample consisted of peripheral blood, taken before pregnancy. Every receptor here comes from a female donor with multiple sclerosis, enrolled in a pregnancy study.

The chain couples TRBV5-5 to TRBJ1-5, with 9 bases aligning to TRBD1. Germline V gene lookup returns CDR1 SGHKS and CDR2 YYEKEE (reference sequence). V shed 4 bases, J shed 6 bases, and the junction held 8 bases outside the gene matches. The CDR3 sequence is 15 residues long. In DNA form, the CDR3 reads TGTGCCAGCAGCCCGGGACAGGGAAGAGGTCAGCCCCAGCATTTT. Protein sequence: CASSPGQGRGQPQHF. The full variable domain, with the rest looked up from reference TRBV5-5 and TRBJ1-5, is DAGVTQSPTHLIKTRGQQVTLRCSPISGHKSVSWYQQVLGQGPQFIFQYYEKEERGRGNFPDRFSARQFPNYSSELNVNALLLGDSALYLCASSPGQGRGQPQHFGDGTRLSIL.

Only one count was recorded for this clone. The chain combines TRBV10-1 with TRBJ2-7, with unresolved D. Trimming took 0 bases from V and 6 from J, leaving 9 bases between them. Germline lookup yields CDR1 WNHNN and CDR2 SYGVQD (reference sequence). CDR3 length: 13 residues. As DNA, the CDR3 is TGCGCCAGCAGTGAGTCGATAGTCCCCGAGCAGTACTTC. Translated, it gives CASSESIVPEQYF.

This chain joins TRBV6-1 and TRBJ2-7; D unclear. This CDR3 spans 15 amino acids. CDR1 and CDR2 from the germline V gene are MNHNS and SASEGT. The V and J ends lost 5 bases and 3 bases respectively, with 17 bases between them. The CDR3 DNA reads as TGTGCCAGCAGTACCCTTGACGGGTTTATCTACGAGCAGTACTTC. As protein: CASSTLDGFIYEQYF.

This chain joins TRBV27 and TRBJ1-1; D gene ambiguous. The CDR3 runs to 14 residues. Germline CDR1 MNHEY, CDR2 SMNVEV (reference sequence). Trimming took 0 bases from V and 4 from J, leaving 9 bases between them. CDR3 amino acids: CASSLSISRTEAFF. The CDR3, as DNA: TGTGCCAGCAGTTTATCGATCAGTCGCACTGAAGCTTTCTTT.

Only one count was recorded for this clone. This rearrangement joins TRBV6-1 to TRBJ2-7; tentative D call: TRBD1 (6 bases). The CDR3 runs 14 residues. The V gene's germline CDR1 is MNHNS and CDR2 SASEGT. Trimming cost V 5 bases and J 3 bases, with 14 bases left between them. The CDR3 coding sequence is TGTGCCAGCAGTAAAGACAGGCAACTCTACGAGCAGTACTTC. Residues: CASSKDRQLYEQYF.

The chain couples TRBV6-6 to TRBJ1-4, with 7 bases lining up with TRBD1. The V segment lost 5 bases and the J segment 8 bases; nucleotides outside the gene matches: 8. This CDR3 region has 14 residues. Looked up from germline, CDR1 is MNHNY and CDR2 is SVGAGI (reference sequence). As DNA, the CDR3 is TGTGCCAGCAGTCCCCAGGGGGGAATAGAAAAACTGTTTTTT. This encodes CASSPQGGIEKLFF.

V and J are TRBV29-1 and TRBJ2-2; D is unclear. This CDR3 has 12 residues. In germline, CDR1 is SQVTM, CDR2 ANQGSEA. Trimming stripped 4 bases from V and 2 bases from J, with 5 bases between. Here the CDR3 reads CSVGVNTGELFF. The CDR3 nucleotides read TGCAGCGTTGGCGTCAACACCGGGGAGCTGTTTTTT.

V and J are TRBV6-5 and TRBJ2-5; the D gene is possibly TRBD1 (7 bases). The CDR3 loop spans 15 amino acids. Germline V CDR1 and CDR2: MNHEY, SVGAGI. The V end lost 0 bases, the J end lost 5 bases, and 13 bases lay between the germline ends. This CDR3 reads CASSYSQGRSETQYF. For the CDR3, the DNA is TGTGCCAGCAGTTACTCACAGGGGAGGTCGGAGACCCAGTACTTC.

The chain joins TRBV4-1 to TRBJ2-3; a weak D match, TRBD1 (6 bases). Germline V lookup: CDR1 MGHRA, CDR2 YSYEKL. The CDR3 sequence is 17 residues long. With 4 bases removed from V and 4 bases from J, the gap between germline ends came to 21 bases. CDR3 residues: CASSPNVLQGSPDTQYF. Written as DNA, the CDR3 is TGCGCCAGCAGCCCCAACGTATTACAGGGCTCTCCAGATACGCAGTATTTT.

The V gene is TRBV4-3, the J gene TRBJ1-5; the D is unclear. Germline loops: CDR1 LGHNA, CDR2 YSLEER. This CDR3 is 13 amino acids long. Trimming pared 0 bases from V and 7 bases from J, leaving 7 bases between. In DNA form, the CDR3 reads TGCGCCAGCAGCCAAGATGGCCAGCAGCCCCAGCATTTT. Protein: CASSQDGQQPQHF.

This chain connects TRBV18 to TRBJ1-2; 9 positions agree with TRBD1. CDR3 length: 15 residues. Germline V CDR1 and CDR2: KGHSH, LQKENI. Trimming at V came to 6 bases and at J to 6 bases, leaving 11 bases not matched to a gene. CDR3 residues: CASSPGQGNGNGYTF. DNA for the CDR3: TGTGCCAGCTCCCCCGGACAGGGGAACGGAAATGGCTACACCTTC.

The V gene is TRBV9, the J gene TRBJ2-1, with 10 bases aligning to TRBD2. The V segment lost 4 bases and the J segment 7 bases; nucleotides outside the gene matches: 8. This CDR3 has 15 amino acids. Per the germline V gene, CDR1 is SGDLS and CDR2 is YYNGEE. CDR3 bases: TGTGCCAGCAGCACGAGCGGGGGGGCTATAAATGAGCAGTTCTTC. Encoded protein: CASSTSGGAINEQFF. Looking up the rest from reference TRBV9 and TRBJ2-1 gives the full variable domain: DSGVTQTPKHLITATGQRVTLRCSPRSGDLSVYWYQQSLDQGLQFLIQYYNGEERAKGNILERFSAQQFPDLHSELNLSSLELGDSALYFCASSTSGGAINEQFFGPGTRLTVL.

The sample holds a few counts of this clone. V is TRBV12-5 and J is TRBJ1-5; tentatively, D is TRBD1 (5 bases). The germline CDR1 and CDR2 sequences are LGHNT and FRNRAP. The length of the CDR3 is 17 residues. The ends were cut back, 4 bases at V and 0 bases at J, with 16 bases in the middle. CDR3 nucleotide sequence: TGTGCTAGTGGTTCCCAGGGTACGGGTACTAGCAATCAGCCCCAGCATTTT. It is translated as CASGSQGTGTSNQPQHF.

This sequence joins TRBV5-1 and TRBJ1-2; D not certain. The CDR3 extends over 13 amino acids. Between the trimmed V and J ends, which lost 4 bases and 8 bases, there was a span of 15 bases. CDR1 and CDR2 from the germline V gene are SGHRS and YFSETQ. CDR3 region: CASSLPDVWGYTF. CDR3 in DNA: TGCGCCAGCAGCCTACCTGATGTCTGGGGCTACACCTTC.

This clone was seen a single time. The rearrangement uses TRBV2 and TRBJ2-7, with D possibly matching TRBD1 (6 bases). CDR1 is SNHLY and CDR2 is FYNNEI in the germline V gene. The CDR3 covers 15 residues. The V and J ends lost 6 bases and 2 bases respectively, with 17 bases between them. CDR3: CASRATGNLPYEQYF. CDR3 bases: TGTGCCAGCAGGGCCACAGGGAACCTTCCCTACGAGCAGTACTTC.